This T cell receptor beta chain was found in a study of human T cells and chemical hapten exposure. Time point indicated: pre-sensitization, week 0. Sample treatment: therapeutic diphenylcyclopropenone sensitization with weekly scalp DPC. Trimming took 0 bases from V and 4 from J, leaving 15 bases between them. Germline loops: CDR1 LGHNA, CDR2 YSLEER. The CDR3 covers 16 residues. Per the original methods: Between 23,224 and 690,600 TCRs appeared in each sample, and the median stood at approximately 100,000. Via MiXCR, TCRdb re-called the RACE reads, giving one row per CDR3 protein. Clone size and V and J calls follow TCRdb, not the original study. The sample has some 300,000 distinct CDR3 sequences, around 5.5% seen once; the top ten hold over 6.5%.

This chain uses TRBV4-3 with TRBJ1-2; D is undetermined. This receptor was obtained from a woman aged 18-30 years with alopecia areata. Some clones in this sample may be carry-over from other donors' samples. The sequencing used whole blood, collected in connection with sensitization to the hapten diphenylcyclopropenone (DPC). The CDR3 DNA sequence: TGCGCCAGCAGCCAAGATCTTGGTAGGAGTCCCTATGGCTACACCTTC. Encoded protein: CASSQDLGRSPYGYTF.